These T cell receptor beta chains were read from a single sample in a study of cytomegalovirus exposure and HLA in healthy donors. Data came from immunoSEQ multiplex PCR; TCRdb stores just in-frame clones and leaves some out. The sample includes around 210,000 clones. The sequencing input was PBMCs. Receptors were obtained from a woman in her thirties in good health and CMV-seropositive. The CDR3 runs from the conserved cysteine through the conserved F or W. The D gene is left open where the match is weak.

>TRBD2|TRBV5-1|TRBJ2-7
CASSPPGLASLEQYF
>TRBD2|TRBV28|TRBJ2-3
CASPREGFPSTDTQYF
>-|TRBV6-5|TRBJ1-5
CASSADSLSQPQHF
>-|TRBV7-9|TRBJ2-5
CASSFRGAPEETQYF
>-|TRBV18|TRBJ2-3
CASSPPADTQYF
>TRBD1|TRBV10-1|TRBJ2-4
CASRRTGEGCENIQYF
>TRBD1|TRBV9|TRBJ1-5
CASSVGTGGNQPQHF
>TRBD1|TRBV9|TRBJ1-4
CASSVSLRDRGLFF
>TRBD1|TRBV5-1|TRBJ2-3
CASSSGTAIVTDTQYF
>TRBD1|TRBV9|TRBJ2-1
CASSVGTGAPYYNEQFF
>TRBD1|TRBV5-1|TRBJ1-4
CASSFNRGRKEKLFF
>TRBD1|TRBV5-4|TRBJ1-2
CASSHPAGQVYGYTF
>TRBD2|TRBV5-1|TRBJ2-7
CASSNDGSGTSSYEQYF
>-|TRBV6-5|TRBJ1-2
CASGFVMDSDYGYTF
>-|TRBV2|TRBJ1-2
CASSARGDNYGYTF
>-|TRBV5-1|TRBJ2-3
CASSSRAANTQYF
>-|TRBV11-3|TRBJ1-1
CASSGTLNTEAFF
>TRBD1|TRBV6-1|TRBJ1-5
CASRPGGGNQPQHF
>-|TRBV6-5|TRBJ2-5
CASSPQEKAQETQYF
>-|TRBV5-1|TRBJ2-7
CASSLEGEQYF
>TRBD2|TRBV5-1|TRBJ2-3
CASSLATSGSTDTQYF
>-|TRBV4-1|TRBJ1-1
CASSLTMEPYTEAFF
>TRBD1|TRBV4-1|TRBJ2-7
CASSQGPGQGNLKYF
>TRBD1|TRBV5-1|TRBJ1-2
CASSLGQTLGYTF
>-|TRBV5-1|TRBJ1-1
CASRSLNTEAFF
>TRBD1|TRBV6-6|TRBJ1-3
CASSGGIRGPGNTIYF
>-|TRBV6-1|TRBJ1-5
CASSVQFGQPQHF
>-|TRBV18|TRBJ1-4
CASSSGQATNEKLFF
>-|TRBV30|TRBJ2-7
CAWSVRRMGSSYKQYF
>TRBD1|TRBV5-1|TRBJ2-7
CASSYRQGSYEQYF
>-|TRBV7-9|TRBJ2-3
CASSLAGAKLTDTQYF
>TRBD1|TRBV19|TRBJ1-4
CASADRGQEKLFF
>TRBD2|TRBV27|TRBJ2-3
CASSILAGGTDTQYF
>TRBD2|TRBV29-1|TRBJ2-1
CSVEDRTSLGDNEQFF
>-|TRBV29-1|TRBJ2-5
CSVADRDQETQYF
>-|TRBV10-2|TRBJ1-1
CASRHTRTGLRNTEAFF
>-|TRBV9|TRBJ2-1
CASSVVAVYNEQFF
>TRBD2|TRBV7-9|TRBJ2-5
CASSPRLAGALFPQYF
>-|TRBV5-1|TRBJ1-4
CASSPGSWVDEKLFF
>-|TRBV5-1|TRBJ1-2
CASNPGGVSYGYTF
>-|TRBV7-2|TRBJ2-3
CASSFADTQYF
>-|TRBV10-1|TRBJ1-4
CASSESGAGEKLFF
>TRBD1|TRBV7-9|TRBJ2-2
CASSLYRGNRDTGELFF
>-|TRBV20-1|TRBJ1-2
CSASNYGYTF